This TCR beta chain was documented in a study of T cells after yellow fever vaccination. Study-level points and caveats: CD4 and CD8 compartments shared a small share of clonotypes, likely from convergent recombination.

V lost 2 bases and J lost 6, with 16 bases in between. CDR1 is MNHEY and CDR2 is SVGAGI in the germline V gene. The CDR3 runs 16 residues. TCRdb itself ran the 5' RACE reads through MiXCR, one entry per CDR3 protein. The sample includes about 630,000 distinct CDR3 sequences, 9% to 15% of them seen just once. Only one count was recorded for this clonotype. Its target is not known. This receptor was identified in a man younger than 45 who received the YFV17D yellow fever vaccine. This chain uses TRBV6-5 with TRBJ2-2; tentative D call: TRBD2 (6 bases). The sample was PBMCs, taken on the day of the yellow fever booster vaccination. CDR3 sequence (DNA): TGTGCCAGCAGTTACGACCGAGCGGGTCTATCCGGGGAGCTGTTTTTT. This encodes CASSYDRAGLSGELFF.